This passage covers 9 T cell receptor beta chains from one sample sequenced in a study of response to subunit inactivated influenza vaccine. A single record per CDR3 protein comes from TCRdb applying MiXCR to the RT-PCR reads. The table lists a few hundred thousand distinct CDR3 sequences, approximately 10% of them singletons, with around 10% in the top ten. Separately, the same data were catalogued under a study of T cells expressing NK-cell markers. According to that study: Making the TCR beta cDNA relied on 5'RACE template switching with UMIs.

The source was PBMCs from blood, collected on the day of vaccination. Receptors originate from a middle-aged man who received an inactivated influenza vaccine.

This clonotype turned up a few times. CDR3 nucleotide sequence: TGTGCCAGCAGTTCCGAGGGAACTTCCTCTTCGAACACTGAAGCTTTCTTT. It codes for CASSSEGTSSSNTEAFF. This chain connects TRBV6-2 or TRBV6-3 to TRBJ1-1; unclear D gene. The length of the CDR3 is 17 residues. CDR1 is MNHEY and CDR2 is SVGEGT in the germline V gene. The V end was cut by 4 bases, the J end by 1 base, with 19 bases between.

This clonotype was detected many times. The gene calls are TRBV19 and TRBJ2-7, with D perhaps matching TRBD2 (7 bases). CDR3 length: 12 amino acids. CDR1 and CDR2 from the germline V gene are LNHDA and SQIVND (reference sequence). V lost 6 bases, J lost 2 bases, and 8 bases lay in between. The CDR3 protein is CASRGGPYEQYF. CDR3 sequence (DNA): TGTGCCAGTAGGGGGGGGCCCTACGAGCAGTACTTC.

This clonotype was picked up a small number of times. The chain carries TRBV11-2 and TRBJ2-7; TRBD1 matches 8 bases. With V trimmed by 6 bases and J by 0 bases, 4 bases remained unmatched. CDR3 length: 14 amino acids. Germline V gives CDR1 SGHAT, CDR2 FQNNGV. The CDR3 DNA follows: TGTGCCAGCAGGGGACAGGTGACCTCCTACGAGCAGTACTTC. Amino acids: CASRGQVTSYEQYF.

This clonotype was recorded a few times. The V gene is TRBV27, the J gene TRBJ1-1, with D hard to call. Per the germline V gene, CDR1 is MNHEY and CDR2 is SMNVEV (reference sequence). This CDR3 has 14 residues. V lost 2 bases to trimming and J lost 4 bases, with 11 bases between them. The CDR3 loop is CASSLGEGGTEAFF. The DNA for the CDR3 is TGTGCCAGCAGTTTAGGGGAGGGAGGCACTGAAGCTTTCTTT.

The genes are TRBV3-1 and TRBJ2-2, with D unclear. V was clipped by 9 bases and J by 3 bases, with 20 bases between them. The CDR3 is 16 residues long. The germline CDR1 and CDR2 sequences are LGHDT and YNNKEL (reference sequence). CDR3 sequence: CASYPGWARDTGELFF. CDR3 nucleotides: TGTGCCAGTTATCCCGGTTGGGCTCGGGACACCGGGGAGCTGTTTTTT.

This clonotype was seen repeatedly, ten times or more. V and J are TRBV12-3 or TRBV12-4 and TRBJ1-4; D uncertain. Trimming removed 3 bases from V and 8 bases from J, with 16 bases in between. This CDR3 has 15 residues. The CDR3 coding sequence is TGTGCCAGCAGTTTTTCGGACGCCGGCGGGGAAAAACTGTTTTTT. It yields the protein CASSFSDAGGEKLFF.

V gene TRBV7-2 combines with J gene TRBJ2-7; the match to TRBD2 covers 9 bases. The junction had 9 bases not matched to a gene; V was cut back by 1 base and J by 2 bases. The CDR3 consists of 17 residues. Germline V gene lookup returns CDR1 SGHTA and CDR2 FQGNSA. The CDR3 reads CASSLVASGALPYEQYF. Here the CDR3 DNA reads TGTGCCAGCAGCTTAGTGGCTAGCGGGGCCCTACCCTACGAGCAGTACTTC.

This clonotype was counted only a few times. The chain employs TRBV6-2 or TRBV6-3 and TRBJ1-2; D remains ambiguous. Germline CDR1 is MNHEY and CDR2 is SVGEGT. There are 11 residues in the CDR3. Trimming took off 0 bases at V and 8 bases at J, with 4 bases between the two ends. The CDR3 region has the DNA TGTGCCAGCAGTTACTCGAGAGGCTACACCTTC. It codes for CASSYSRGYTF.

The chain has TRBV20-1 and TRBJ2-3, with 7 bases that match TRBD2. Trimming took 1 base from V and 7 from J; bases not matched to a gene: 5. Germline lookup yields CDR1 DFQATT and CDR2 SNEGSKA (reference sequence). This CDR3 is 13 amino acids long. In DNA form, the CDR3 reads TGCAGTGCTAGAGTTGGGGGGGAGAATACGCAGTATTTT. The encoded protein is CSARVGGENTQYF.